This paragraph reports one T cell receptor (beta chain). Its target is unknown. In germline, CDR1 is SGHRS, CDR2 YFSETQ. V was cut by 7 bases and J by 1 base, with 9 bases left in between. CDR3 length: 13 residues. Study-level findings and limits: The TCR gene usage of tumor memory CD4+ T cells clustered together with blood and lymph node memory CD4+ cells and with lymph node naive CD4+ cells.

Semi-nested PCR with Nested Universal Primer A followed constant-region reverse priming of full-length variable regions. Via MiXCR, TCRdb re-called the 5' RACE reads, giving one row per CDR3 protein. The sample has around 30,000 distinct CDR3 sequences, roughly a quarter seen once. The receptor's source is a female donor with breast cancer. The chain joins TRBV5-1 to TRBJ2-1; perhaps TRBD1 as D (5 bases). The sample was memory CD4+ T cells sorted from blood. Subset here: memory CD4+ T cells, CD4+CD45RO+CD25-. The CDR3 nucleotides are TGCGCCAGCCGGGCAGGGTCCTACAATGAGCAGTTCTTC. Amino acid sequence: CASRAGSYNEQFF.